This TCR beta chain came from a study of T cell changes during pregnancy in multiple sclerosis. Profiled with immunoSEQ multiplex PCR; TCRdb holds only in-frame clones, not every one. The table includes 42,000 or so clones, 90% to 95% detected once. Germline V gene lookup returns CDR1 KGHSH and CDR2 LQKENI. The CDR3 loop spans 19 amino acids. Trimming cost V 4 bases and J 0 bases, with 22 bases left between them. Sequencing was performed on CD4+ T cells from peripheral blood mononuclear cells, taken after pregnancy. The chain employs TRBV18 and TRBJ2-1; tentative D call: TRBD2 (7 bases). This sequence originates from a female donor with multiple sclerosis, enrolled in a pregnancy study. The CDR3 region is CASSLSRPGGSSSYNEQFF. DNA for the CDR3: TGTGCCAGCTCACTATCCCGTCCGGGGGGCTCGAGCTCCTACAATGAGCAGTTCTTC.